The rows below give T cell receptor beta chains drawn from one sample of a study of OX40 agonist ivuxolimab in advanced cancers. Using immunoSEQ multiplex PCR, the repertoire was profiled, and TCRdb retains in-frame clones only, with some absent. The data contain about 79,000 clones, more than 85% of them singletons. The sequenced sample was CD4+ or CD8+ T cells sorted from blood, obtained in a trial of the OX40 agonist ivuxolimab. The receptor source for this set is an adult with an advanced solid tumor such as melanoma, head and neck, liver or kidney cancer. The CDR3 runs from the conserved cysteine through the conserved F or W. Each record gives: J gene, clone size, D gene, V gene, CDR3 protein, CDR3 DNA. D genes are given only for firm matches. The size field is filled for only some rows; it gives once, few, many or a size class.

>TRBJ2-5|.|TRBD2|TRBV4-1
CASSQDSGRRRETQYF
TGCGCCAGCAGCCAAGATAGCGGGAGGAGGAGGGAGACCCAGTACTTC
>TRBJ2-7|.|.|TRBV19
CASRAVGGHEQYF
TGTGCCAGTAGGGCCGTGGGGGGCCACGAGCAGTACTTC
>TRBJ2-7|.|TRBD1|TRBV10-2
CASSGDRRFSYEQYF
TGCGCCAGCAGTGGGGACAGGCGTTTCTCCTACGAGCAGTACTTC
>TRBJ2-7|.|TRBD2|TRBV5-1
CASSLEAGGRMNEQYF
TGCGCCAGCAGCTTGGAAGCGGGAGGGCGAATGAACGAGCAGTACTTC
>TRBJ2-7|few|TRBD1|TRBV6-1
CASRDRVHEQYF
TGTGCCAGCCGGGACAGGGTACACGAGCAGTACTTC
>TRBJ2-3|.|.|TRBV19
CASSIGTAPDTQYF
TGTGCCAGTAGTATAGGGACAGCCCCAGATACGCAGTATTTT
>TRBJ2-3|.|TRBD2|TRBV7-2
CASSLAHAGLGTDTQYF
TGTGCCAGCAGCTTAGCGCACGCGGGACTAGGCACAGATACGCAGTATTTT
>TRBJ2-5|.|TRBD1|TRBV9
CASSYTGEVGETQYF
TGTGCCAGCAGCTATACAGGGGAAGTCGGAGAGACCCAGTACTTC
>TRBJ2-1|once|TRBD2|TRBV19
CASSISGGFNEQFF
TGTGCCAGTAGCATTAGCGGGGGGTTCAATGAGCAGTTCTTC
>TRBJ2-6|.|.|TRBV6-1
CASSETPTGSGANVLTF
TGTGCCAGCAGTGAAACCCCGACTGGGTCTGGGGCCAACGTCCTGACTTTC
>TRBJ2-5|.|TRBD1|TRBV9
CASSEGGQGLGETQYF
TGTGCCAGCAGCGAGGGAGGACAGGGACTTGGAGAGACCCAGTACTTC
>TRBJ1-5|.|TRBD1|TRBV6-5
CASSHRGYSNQPQHF
TGTGCCAGCAGCCACAGGGGGTATAGCAATCAGCCCCAGCATTTT
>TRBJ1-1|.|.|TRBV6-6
CASRVEGSNTEAFF
TGTGCCAGCCGCGTAGAAGGGTCGAACACTGAAGCTTTCTTT
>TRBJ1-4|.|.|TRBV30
CAFGAGGGTGNEKLFF
TGTGCCTTTGGGGCCGGGGGTGGTACGGGTAATGAAAAACTGTTTTTT
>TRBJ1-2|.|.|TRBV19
CASSIDQGASTF
TGTGCCAGTAGTATAGATCAAGGTGCGAGTACCTTC
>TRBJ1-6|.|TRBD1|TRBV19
CASNTDRGLSPLHF
TGTGCCAGTAACACGGACAGGGGGCTGTCACCCCTCCACTTT
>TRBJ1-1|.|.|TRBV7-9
CASSLYRVGTEAFF
TGTGCCAGCAGCTTATACAGGGTGGGTACTGAAGCTTTCTTT
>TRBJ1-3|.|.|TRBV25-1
CASSPPGTLGNTIYF
TGTGCCAGCAGTCCACCCGGGACATTGGGAAACACCATATATTTT
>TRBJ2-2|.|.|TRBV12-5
CASGFLYTGELFF
TGTGCTAGTGGTTTTTTGTACACCGGGGAGCTGTTTTTT
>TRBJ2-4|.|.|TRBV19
CASSMGTTKNIQYF
TGTGCCAGTAGTATGGGCACAACCAAAAACATTCAGTACTTC
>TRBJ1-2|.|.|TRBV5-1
CASRRAGTHYGYTF
TGCGCCAGCAGAAGAGCAGGGACTCACTATGGCTACACCTTC
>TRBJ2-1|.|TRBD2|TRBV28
CASSLVSGRRFF
TGTGCCAGCAGTTTGGTTAGCGGGAGGCGGTTCTTC
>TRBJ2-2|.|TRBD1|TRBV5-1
CASSLTGQGAAGELFF
TGCGCCAGCAGCTTGACTGGACAGGGGGCCGCCGGGGAGCTGTTTTTT
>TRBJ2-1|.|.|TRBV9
CASSVRELNHGGEQFF
TGTGCCAGCAGCGTCCGTGAGCTAAATCACGGGGGTGAGCAGTTCTTC
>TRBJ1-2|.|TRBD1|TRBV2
CASSEPGGRRGYTF
TGTGCCAGCAGTGAGCCAGGGGGCAGACGTGGCTACACCTTC
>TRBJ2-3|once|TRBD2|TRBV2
CASRTSLFTDTQYF
TGTGCCAGCAGGACTAGCCTTTTCACAGATACGCAGTATTTT
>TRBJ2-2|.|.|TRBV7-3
CASSLEARGRANTGELFF
TGTGCCAGCAGCTTAGAGGCGCGGGGGCGGGCGAACACCGGGGAGCTGTTTTTT
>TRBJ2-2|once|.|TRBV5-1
CASSLAGANTGELFF
TGCGCCAGCAGCTTGGCAGGGGCGAACACCGGGGAGCTGTTTTTT
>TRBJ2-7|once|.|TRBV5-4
CASSFFPYEQYF
TGTGCCAGCAGCTTTTTCCCCTACGAGCAGTACTTC
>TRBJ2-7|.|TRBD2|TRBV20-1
CSAGTSGQYF
TGCAGTGCAGGGACTAGTGGGCAGTACTTC
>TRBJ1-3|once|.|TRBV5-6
CASMRVDGGSGNTIYF
TGTGCCAGCATGCGAGTAGACGGAGGGTCCGGAAACACCATATATTTT
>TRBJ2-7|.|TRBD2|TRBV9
CASSVSGTSYEQYF
TGTGCCAGCAGCGTAAGCGGGACTTCCTACGAGCAGTACTTC
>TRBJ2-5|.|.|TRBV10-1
CASSDYLGSETQYF
TGCGCCAGCAGTGATTACTTGGGTTCTGAGACCCAGTACTTC
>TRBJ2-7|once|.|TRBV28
CASSSILFEGYEQYF
TGTGCCAGCAGTTCAATCCTGTTCGAGGGCTACGAGCAGTACTTC
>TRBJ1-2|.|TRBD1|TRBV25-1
CASRPPGQGFGYTF
TGTGCCAGCAGACCCCCGGGACAGGGGTTTGGCTACACCTTC
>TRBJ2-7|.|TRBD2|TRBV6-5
CASRMTSGRYEQYF
TGTGCCTCCCGAATGACTAGCGGGAGGTACGAGCAGTACTTC
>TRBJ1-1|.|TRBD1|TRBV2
CASGSGTGGGAFF
TGTGCCAGCGGGTCCGGGACAGGTGGTGGGGCTTTCTTT
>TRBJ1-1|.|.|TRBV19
CASSEQGFTEAFF
TGTGCCAGTAGTGAGCAAGGTTTCACTGAAGCTTTCTTT
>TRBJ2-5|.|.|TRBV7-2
CASSLETTQYF
TGTGCCAGCAGCTTAGAAACGACCCAGTACTTC
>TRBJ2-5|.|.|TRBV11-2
CASTRGGFQETQYF
TGTGCCAGCACTCGTGGGGGGTTCCAAGAGACCCAGTACTTC